This TCR beta chain stems from a study of Ad26.COV2.S vaccination and SARS-CoV-2 variants. Study-level background: Ad26.COV2.S given intramuscularly, once or twice 56 days apart.

Turning to this clone: The antigen is undetermined.

Study-wide points: Comparable non-spike TCR breadth was observed in vaccine and placebo recipients.

Treatment described: some 19 received Ad26.COV2.S at low or high dose, single or two shots; several received placebo; per-sample allocation not given. Specimen acquisition occurred on day 63 following the initial vaccine or placebo injection. Wuhan-strain spike was delivered by a replication-incompetent Ad26 vector. The V gene's germline CDR1 is SGHDT and CDR2 YYEEEE. CDR3 length: 14 amino acids. V lost 4 bases and J lost 9; bases outside the gene matches: 10. Profiling relied on immunoSEQ multiplex PCR, and the TCRdb table lists in-frame clones only, not all of them. The sample shows some 640,000 clones, 80% to 90% of them seen only once.

The receptor was derived from a person between 18 and 60 years old who received the Ad26.COV2.S COVID-19 vaccine or a placebo. Sequences were derived from peripheral blood, sampled in a trial of Ad26.COV2.S vaccine versus placebo. V gene TRBV5-6 combines with J gene TRBJ2-1, with TRBD1 identical over 7 bases. This CDR3 reads CASSTLTGASEQFF. The CDR3 DNA reads as TGTGCCAGCAGCACCCTTACAGGGGCTAGTGAGCAGTTCTTC.